This T cell receptor (beta chain) was recorded in a study of blood T cell repertoires in COVID-19. Study context: Sites across the United States, Italy and Spain contributed samples from acute and convalescent COVID-19.

Trimming shortened V by 7 bases and J by 4 bases, and 7 bases separated the two germline ends. Germline lookup yields CDR1 KGHDR and CDR2 SFDVKD. The CDR3 runs to 12 residues. TCRdb's copy holds only in-frame clones and misses some; the assay was immunoSEQ multiplex PCR. Of roughly 150,000 clones listed, roughly nine tenths were seen once; the top ten hold about 15%. The sample was peripheral blood. The receptor's source is a woman aged 40 to 50 with acute or convalescent COVID-19. The V and J genes are TRBV24-1 and TRBJ2-1; no reliable D call. The DNA for the CDR3 is TGTGCCACCAGGAATACTTACAATGAGCAGTTCTTC. It codes for CATRNTYNEQFF.